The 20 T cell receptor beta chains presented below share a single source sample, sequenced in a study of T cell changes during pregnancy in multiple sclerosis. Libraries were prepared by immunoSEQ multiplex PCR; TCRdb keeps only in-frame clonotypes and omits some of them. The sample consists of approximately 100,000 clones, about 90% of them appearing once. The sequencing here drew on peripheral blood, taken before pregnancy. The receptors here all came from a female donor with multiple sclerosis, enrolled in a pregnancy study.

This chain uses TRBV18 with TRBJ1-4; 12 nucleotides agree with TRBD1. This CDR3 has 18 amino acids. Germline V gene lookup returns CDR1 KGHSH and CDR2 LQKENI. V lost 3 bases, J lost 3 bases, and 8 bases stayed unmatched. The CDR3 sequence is CASSPQKGQGAANEKLFF. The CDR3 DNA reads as TGTGCCAGCTCACCCCAGAAGGGACAGGGGGCGGCTAATGAAAAACTGTTTTTT. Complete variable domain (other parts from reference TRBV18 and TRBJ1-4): NAGVMQNPRHLVRRRGQEARLRCSPMKGHSHVYWYRQLPEEGLKFMVYLQKENIIDESGMPKERFSAEFPKEGPSILRIQQVVRGDSAAYFCASSPQKGQGAANEKLFFGSGTQLSVL.

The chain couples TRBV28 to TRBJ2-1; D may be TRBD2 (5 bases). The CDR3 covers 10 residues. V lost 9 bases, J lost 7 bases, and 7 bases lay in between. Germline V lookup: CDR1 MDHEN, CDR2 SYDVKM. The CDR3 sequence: CASRRNEQFF. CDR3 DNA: TGTGCCAGTCGGAGGAATGAGCAGTTCTTC.

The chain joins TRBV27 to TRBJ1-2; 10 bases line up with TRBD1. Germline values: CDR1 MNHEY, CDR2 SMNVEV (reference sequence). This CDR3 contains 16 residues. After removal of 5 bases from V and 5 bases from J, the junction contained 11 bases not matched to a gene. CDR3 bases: TGTGCCAGCAGTAGCAGACCGGGACAGGGGTTTTATGGCTACACCTTC. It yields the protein CASSSRPGQGFYGYTF.

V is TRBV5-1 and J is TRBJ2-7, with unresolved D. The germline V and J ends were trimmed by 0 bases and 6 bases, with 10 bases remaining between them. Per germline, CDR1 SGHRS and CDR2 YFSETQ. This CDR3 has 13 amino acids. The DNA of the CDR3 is TGCGCCAGCAGCTTGGTAATTAACGGCGAGCAGTACTTC. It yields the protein CASSLVINGEQYF.

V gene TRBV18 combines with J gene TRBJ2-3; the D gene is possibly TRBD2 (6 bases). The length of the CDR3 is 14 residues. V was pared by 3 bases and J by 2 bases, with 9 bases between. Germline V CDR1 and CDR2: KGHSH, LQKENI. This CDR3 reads CASSPRGITDTQYF. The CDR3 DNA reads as TGTGCCAGCTCACCCCGGGGGATCACAGATACGCAGTATTTT.

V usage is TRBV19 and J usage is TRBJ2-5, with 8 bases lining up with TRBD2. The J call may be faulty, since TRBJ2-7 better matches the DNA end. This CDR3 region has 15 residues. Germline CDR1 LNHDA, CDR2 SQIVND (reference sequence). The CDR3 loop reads CASSIKRGTYYEQYF. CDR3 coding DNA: TGTGCCAGTAGTATTAAGCGGGGGACATACTACGAGCAGTACTTC.

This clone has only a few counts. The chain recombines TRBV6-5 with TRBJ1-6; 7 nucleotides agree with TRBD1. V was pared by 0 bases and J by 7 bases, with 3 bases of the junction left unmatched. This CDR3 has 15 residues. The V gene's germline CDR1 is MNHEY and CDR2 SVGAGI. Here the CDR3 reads CASSYSGQFNSPLHF. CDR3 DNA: TGTGCCAGCAGTTACTCGGGACAGTTCAATTCACCCCTCCACTTT.

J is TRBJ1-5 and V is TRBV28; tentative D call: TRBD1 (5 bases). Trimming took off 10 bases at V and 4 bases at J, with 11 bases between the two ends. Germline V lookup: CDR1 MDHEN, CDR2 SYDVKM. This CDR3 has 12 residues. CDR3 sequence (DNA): TGTGCCACGAGACAGCCTAATCAGCCCCAGCATTTT. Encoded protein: CATRQPNQPQHF.

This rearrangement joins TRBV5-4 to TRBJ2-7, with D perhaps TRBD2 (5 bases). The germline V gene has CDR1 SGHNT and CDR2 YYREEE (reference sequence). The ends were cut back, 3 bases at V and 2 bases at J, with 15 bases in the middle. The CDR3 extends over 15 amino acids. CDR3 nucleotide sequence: TGTGCCAGCAGCTCGGGCTCGGGAATTACCTACGAGCAGTACTTC. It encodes CASSSGSGITYEQYF.

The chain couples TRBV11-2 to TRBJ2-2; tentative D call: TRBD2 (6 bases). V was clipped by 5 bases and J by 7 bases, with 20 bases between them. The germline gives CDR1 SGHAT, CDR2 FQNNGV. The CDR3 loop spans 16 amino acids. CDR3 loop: CASSPGLNRPHGELFF. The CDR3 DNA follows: TGTGCCAGCAGCCCGGGACTCAACCGCCCCCACGGGGAGCTGTTTTTT.

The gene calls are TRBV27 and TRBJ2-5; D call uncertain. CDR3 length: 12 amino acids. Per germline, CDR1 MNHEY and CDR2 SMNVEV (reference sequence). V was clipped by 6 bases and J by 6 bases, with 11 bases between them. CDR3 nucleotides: TGTGCCAGCAGGTCCGGGTGGCAGACCCAGTACTTC. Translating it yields CASRSGWQTQYF.

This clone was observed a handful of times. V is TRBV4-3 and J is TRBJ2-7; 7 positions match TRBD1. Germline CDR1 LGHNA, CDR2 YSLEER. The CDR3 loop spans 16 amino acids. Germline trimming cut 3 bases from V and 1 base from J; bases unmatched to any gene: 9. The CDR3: CASSQAFSGGSYEQYF. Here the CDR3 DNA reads TGCGCCAGCAGCCAGGCGTTCTCAGGGGGATCCTACGAGCAGTACTTC.

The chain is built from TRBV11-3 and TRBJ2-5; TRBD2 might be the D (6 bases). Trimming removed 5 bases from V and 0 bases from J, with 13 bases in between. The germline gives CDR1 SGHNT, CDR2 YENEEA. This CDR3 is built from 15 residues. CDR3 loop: CASSIGGTYQETQYF. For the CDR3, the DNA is TGTGCCAGCAGCATCGGAGGGACGTACCAAGAGACCCAGTACTTC.

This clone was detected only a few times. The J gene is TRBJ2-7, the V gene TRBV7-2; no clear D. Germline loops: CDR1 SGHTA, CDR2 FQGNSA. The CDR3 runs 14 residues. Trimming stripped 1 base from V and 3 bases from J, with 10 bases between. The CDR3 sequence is CASSLGVRDYEQYF. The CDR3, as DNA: TGTGCCAGCAGCTTAGGTGTCCGAGACTACGAGCAGTACTTC.

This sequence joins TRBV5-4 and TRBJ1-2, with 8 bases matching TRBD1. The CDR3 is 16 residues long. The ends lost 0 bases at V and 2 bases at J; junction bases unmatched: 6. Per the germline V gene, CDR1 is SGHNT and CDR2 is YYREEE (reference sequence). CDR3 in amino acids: CASSLGRTGRNYGYTF. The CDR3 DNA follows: TGTGCCAGCAGCTTGGGCCGGACAGGGCGCAACTATGGCTACACCTTC.

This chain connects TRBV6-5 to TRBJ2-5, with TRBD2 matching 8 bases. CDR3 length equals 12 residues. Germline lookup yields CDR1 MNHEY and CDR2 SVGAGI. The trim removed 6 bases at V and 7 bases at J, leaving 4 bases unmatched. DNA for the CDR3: TGTGCCAGCAGGCGGGGGGCCGGGACCCAGTACTTC. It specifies CASRRGAGTQYF.

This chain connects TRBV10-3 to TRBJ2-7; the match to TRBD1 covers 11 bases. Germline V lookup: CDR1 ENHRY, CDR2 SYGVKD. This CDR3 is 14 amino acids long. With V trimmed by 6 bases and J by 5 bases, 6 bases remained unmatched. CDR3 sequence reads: CAISRTGGWDEQYF. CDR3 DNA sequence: TGTGCCATCAGCCGGACAGGGGGCTGGGACGAGCAGTACTTC.

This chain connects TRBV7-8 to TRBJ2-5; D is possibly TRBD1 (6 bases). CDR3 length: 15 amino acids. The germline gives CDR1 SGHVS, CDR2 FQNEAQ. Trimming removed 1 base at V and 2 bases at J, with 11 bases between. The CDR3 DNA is TGTGCCAGCAGCTTAGGACTGGGACAACAAGAGACCCAGTACTTC. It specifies CASSLGLGQQETQYF.

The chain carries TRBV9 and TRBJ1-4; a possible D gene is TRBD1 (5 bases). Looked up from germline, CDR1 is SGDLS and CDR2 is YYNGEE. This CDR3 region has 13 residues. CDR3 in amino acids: CASTRTAGGKLFF. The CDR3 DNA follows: TGTGCATCAACTCGGACGGCCGGGGGAAAACTGTTTTTT. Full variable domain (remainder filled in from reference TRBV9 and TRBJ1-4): DSGVTQTPKHLITATGQRVTLRCSPRSGDLSVYWYQQSLDQGLQFLIQYYNGEERAKGNILERFSAQQFPDLHSELNLSSLELGDSALYFCASTRTAGGKLFFGSGTQLSVL.

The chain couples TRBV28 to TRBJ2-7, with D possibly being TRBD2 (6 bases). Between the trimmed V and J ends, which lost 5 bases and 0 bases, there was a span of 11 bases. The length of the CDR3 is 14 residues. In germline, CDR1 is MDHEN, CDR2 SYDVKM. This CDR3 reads CASSPGTFSYEQYF. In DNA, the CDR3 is TGTGCCAGCAGTCCCGGGACTTTCTCCTACGAGCAGTACTTC.